This paragraph reports one TCR beta chain. The germline V gene has CDR1 MNHEY and CDR2 SVGEGT. V lost 7 bases, J lost 2 bases, and 7 bases stayed unmatched. The CDR3 spans 15 residues. The participants were between roughly 18 and 90 years old and came from under 25 US areas. Participants reported their clinical history, and cohort assignment relied on those reports. TCRdb keeps only in-frame clones here, not all; method: immunoSEQ multiplex PCR. The table records a few hundred thousand clones, around 88% of them present only once. This sample is drawn from a study of blood T cell repertoires in COVID-19. At the level of the study: There were acute and convalescent COVID-19 samples, and they came from the United States, Italy and Spain. T cells, B-cell-depleted T cells, or PBMCs supplied cDNA or gDNA.

The sample consisted of PBMCs or T cells enriched from blood (not recorded which). This chain uses TRBV6-2 or TRBV6-3 with TRBJ2-7; 11 bases are shared with TRBD2. The origin of this receptor is a woman between 40 and 50 years old with acute COVID-19. The CDR3: CASIPRGLAAYEQYF. CDR3 in DNA: TGTGCCAGCATCCCACGGGGACTAGCGGCCTACGAGCAGTACTTC.